The 3 T cell receptor beta chains below come from one sample, sequenced in a study of OX40 agonist ivuxolimab in advanced cancers. Libraries were prepared by immunoSEQ multiplex PCR; TCRdb keeps only in-frame clonotypes and omits some of them. The data show 15,000 to 20,000 clones, around nine tenths seen once. Here the sequenced sample was CD4+ or CD8+ T cells sorted from blood, taken in a trial of the OX40 agonist ivuxolimab. These receptors all come from an adult with an advanced solid tumor such as melanoma, head and neck, liver or kidney cancer.

The CDR3 bases are TGTGCCAGCAGCCAAGATCTTTCGTTGGCAGGGGGTGCTGGGGCCAACGTCCTGACTTTC. Protein: CASSQDLSLAGGAGANVLTF. The chain joins TRBV4-2 to TRBJ2-6, with TRBD1 identical over 7 bases. The CDR3 contains 20 residues. Per the germline V gene, CDR1 is LGHNA and CDR2 is YNFKEQ. Germline trimming cut 0 bases from V and 2 bases from J; bases unmatched to any gene: 13.

This chain uses TRBV5-1 with TRBJ2-3, with unresolved D. Germline V gene sequence: CDR1 SGHRS, CDR2 YFSETQ. V dropped 1 base and J dropped 4 bases, with 13 bases sitting between them. The CDR3 runs to 15 residues. DNA for the CDR3: TGCGCCAGCAGCTTGAATCCCCTATCGCCAGATACGCAGTATTTT. This sequence encodes CASSLNPLSPDTQYF.

The V and J genes are TRBV4-2 and TRBJ1-3, with 8 bases aligning to TRBD1. Germline assignment: CDR1 LGHNA and CDR2 YNFKEQ. Trimming at V came to 0 bases and at J to 4 bases, leaving 5 bases not matched to a gene. The CDR3 is 16 residues long. CDR3 nucleotides: TGTGCCAGCAGCCAAGAGCAGGGGGCGCCGGGAAACACCATATATTTT. The encoded protein is CASSQEQGAPGNTIYF.